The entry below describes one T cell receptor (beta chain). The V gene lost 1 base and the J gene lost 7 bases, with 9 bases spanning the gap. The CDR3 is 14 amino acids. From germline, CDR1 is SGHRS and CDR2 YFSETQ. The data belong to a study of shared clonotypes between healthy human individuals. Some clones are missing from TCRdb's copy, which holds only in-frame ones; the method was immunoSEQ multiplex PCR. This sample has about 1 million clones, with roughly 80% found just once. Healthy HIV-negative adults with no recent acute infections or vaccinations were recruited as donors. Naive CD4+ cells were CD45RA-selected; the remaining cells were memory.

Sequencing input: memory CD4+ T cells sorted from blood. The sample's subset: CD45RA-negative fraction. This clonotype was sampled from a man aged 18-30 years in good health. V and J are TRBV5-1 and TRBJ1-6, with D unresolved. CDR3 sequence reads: CASSLSELNSPLHF. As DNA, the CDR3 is TGCGCCAGCAGCTTGTCAGAGTTAAATTCACCCCTCCACTTT.